This T cell receptor beta chain was retrieved from a study of T cell responses to AZD1222 COVID-19 vaccine. Recipients boosted at about 4 weeks or about 12 weeks are pooled. Notes on the study in general: Among the donors, most were white British and more were female, and clonal diversity was possibly underestimated. Recipients of two AZD1222 doses showed rising Spike-specific TCR breadth and depth.

A word on this clone: The antigen is unknown.

Data came from immunoSEQ multiplex PCR; TCRdb stores just in-frame clones and leaves some out. The sample yields about 75,000 clones, roughly 84% seen once. Deletions cut 0 bases from V and 11 bases from J, with 13 bases between. This CDR3 contains 12 residues. The germline gives CDR1 GTSNPN, CDR2 SVGIG (reference sequence). The sequencing used peripheral blood, collected 28 days after the second AZD1222 dose. The origin of this receptor is an adult who received the AZD1222 COVID-19 vaccine. The chain carries TRBV30 and TRBJ1-1; possibly TRBD1 for D (5 bases). The CDR3 DNA sequence: TGTGCCTGGAGTGTGGGGGGAGGGCAGGCTTTCTTT. As protein: CAWSVGGGQAFF.